The rows below give T cell receptor beta chains drawn from one sample of a study of cytomegalovirus exposure and HLA in healthy donors. TCRdb's table, derived via immunoSEQ multiplex PCR, lists solely in-frame clones and lacks some. The sample yields 76,000 or so clones, 90% to 95% seen once. The sample comprised PBMCs. Source of these receptors: a woman between 18 and 29 years old in good health and CMV-seronegative. Both conserved end residues are part of each CDR3.

J: TRBJ1-3; V: TRBV7-2; CDR3: CASSLDRASGNTIYF
J: TRBJ1-1; V: TRBV29-1; CDR3: CSVGAVGNTEAFF
J: TRBJ1-2; V: TRBV9; CDR3: CASSSGRGYTF
J: TRBJ1-3; V: TRBV30; CDR3: CAWSGEGRGRGSGNTIYF
J: TRBJ2-7; V: TRBV27; CDR3: CASTPTFLLAGVFHEQYF
J: TRBJ1-5; V: TRBV21-1; CDR3: CASSKTIRGNQPQHF
J: TRBJ1-2; V: TRBV5-5; CDR3: CASNDRGEGYGYTF
J: TRBJ2-2; V: TRBV4-2; CDR3: CASSQGTSGYENTGELFF
J: TRBJ2-7; V: TRBV15; CDR3: CATSRVGRGYEQYF
J: TRBJ1-2; V: TRBV18; CDR3: CASSEVEENGYTF
J: TRBJ1-3; V: TRBV11-1; CDR3: CASSSGNSGNTIYF